These 6 T cell receptor beta chains came from one sample sequenced in a study of blood T cell repertoires in COVID-19 (dated by TCRdb to the early 2020s). Library method: the immunoSEQ multiplex PCR assay. This immuneACCESS table, as held by TCRdb, lists in-frame sequences with V and J called but not all clones. Of the missing ones, under half trace to an unresolved V gene in checked studies; the others have no known cause. A total of about 95,000 clones appear in this sample, roughly 89% of them only once. The leading ten clones occupy more than 4.5% of the sample. Specimen: peripheral blood. These receptors were obtained from a man in his fifties or sixties with COVID-19, enrolled during active disease.

The rearrangement uses TRBV28 and TRBJ2-7; D gene uncertain. Germline-derived CDR1 and CDR2 are MDHEN and SYDVKM. The CDR3 runs 15 residues. Trimming stripped 5 bases from V and 0 bases from J, with 14 bases between. As DNA, the CDR3 is TGTGCCAGCAGTAAAGCTCATAGTAGCTCCTACGAGCAGTACTTC. Translated: CASSKAHSSSYEQYF. Supplemented by reference TRBV28 and TRBJ2-7, the full variable domain reads DVKVTQSSRYLVKRTGEKVFLECVQDMDHENMFWYRQDPGLGLRLIYFSYDVKMKEKGDIPEGYSVSREKKERFSLILESASTNQTSMYLCASSKAHSSSYEQYFGPGTRLTVT.

This sequence joins TRBV12-3 or TRBV12-4 and TRBJ2-7, with D unclear. V was shortened by 2 bases and J by 2 bases, with 4 bases between the two germline ends. The CDR3 is made up of 12 amino acids. In DNA, the CDR3 is TGTGCCAGCAGTTTATCGGCCTACGAGCAGTACTTC. Protein: CASSLSAYEQYF.

The chain couples TRBV28 to TRBJ2-7; 8 nucleotides agree with TRBD2. J gave up 11 bases and V 6 bases, and 9 bases lay outside the gene matches. Germline lookup yields CDR1 MDHEN and CDR2 SYDVKM. CDR3 length: 12 amino acids. This CDR3 is CASSKDGTREYF. As DNA, the CDR3 is TGTGCCAGCAGCAAAGACGGGACTAGAGAGTACTTC.

This chain connects TRBV7-2 to TRBJ1-4, with TRBD1 matching over 10 bases. CDR1 and CDR2 from the germline V gene are SGHTA and FQGNSA. The trim removed 1 base at V and 6 bases at J, leaving 2 bases unmatched. The CDR3 consists of 15 residues. CDR3 coding DNA: TGTGCCAGCAGCTTAGTGGGGACAGGGGATGAAAAACTGTTTTTT. Its protein product is CASSLVGTGDEKLFF.

This sequence joins TRBV11-3 and TRBJ1-1, with D possibly matching TRBD1 (6 bases). Germline lookup yields CDR1 SGHNT and CDR2 YENEEA. This CDR3 spans 15 amino acids. Trimming took 1 base from V and 5 from J, leaving 14 bases between them. This chain's CDR3 is CASSLVAARGTEAFF. In DNA, the CDR3 is TGTGCCAGCAGCTTAGTTGCAGCAAGGGGGACTGAAGCTTTCTTT.

The V and J genes are TRBV7-2 and TRBJ2-2; TRBD1 matches at 9 bases. This CDR3 comprises 18 residues. Germline V gene lookup returns CDR1 SGHTA and CDR2 FQGNSA. The J segment lost 0 bases and the V segment lost 3 bases, leaving 8 bases of the junction unmatched. The CDR3 DNA sequence: TGTGCCAGCAGCTTTGGGACAGGGTATCTATCGAACACCGGGGAGCTGTTTTTT. This gives the protein CASSFGTGYLSNTGELFF.